This T cell receptor beta chain was captured by sequencing in a study of beta chain features in type 1 diabetes. The study, taken as a whole, reports: Lower insertion and higher deletion counts appeared at VDJ junctions in type 1 diabetes patients. Among patients with Type 1 diabetes, TCRB CDR3s were moderately but significantly shorter in every one of the four CD4+ subsets.

The CDR3 is 15 residues long. Germline V gene data show CDR1 as SGHNT and CDR2 as YYREEE (reference sequence). Trimming cost V 0 bases and J 5 bases, with 14 bases left between them. Of note for this clone: What it recognizes is unknown. Other nucleotide sequences in the sample specify the same CDR3.

In all sorted populations, purity surpassed 95%. Reverse transcription of all isolated RNA meant that expressed TCRB transcripts were sequenced. Measured with immunoSEQ multiplex PCR; TCRdb has only the in-frame clones, and not every one. This table holds some 270,000 clones, roughly a tenth found once. This rearrangement joins TRBV5-4 to TRBJ2-5; possibly TRBD2 for D (7 bases). The source material was naive CD4+ T cells from blood. The TCR sequence derives from a man aged 25 to 40 with type 1 diabetes. Written as DNA, the CDR3 is TGTGCCAGCAGCTTGGCCGGGGGGCGCAGGGAGACCCAGTACTTC. Protein product: CASSLAGGRRETQYF.